This entry concerns a single TCR beta chain. Its matching antigen is unknown. With 2 bases clipped from V and 4 bases from J, the junction kept 7 bases outside the gene matches. The CDR3 spans 16 residues. Germline CDR1 is LNHDA and CDR2 is SQIVND (reference sequence). TCR cDNA, made by 5'RACE template switching, carried an added universal primer site and UMIs. MiXCR, applied by TCRdb to the 5' RACE reads, yields one record per CDR3 protein. The top ten clones hold more than 13% of a sample with about 630,000 distinct CDR3 sequences, around 12% of them seen once. The data stem from a study of T cells after yellow fever vaccination. Study-level background: Fractions low in cell number were prepared with SMART-Seq v4 Ultra Low Input. Study observations and caveats: A weaker but faster secondary response was observed, peaking on day 5 versus 15. Clonotypes found in both CD4 and CD8 compartments made up a small share.

The TCR was taken from a man aged 30 to 39 who received the YFV17D yellow fever vaccine. The specimen comprised PBMCs, sampled on the day of the yellow fever booster vaccination. V usage is TRBV19 and J usage is TRBJ2-1; 8 bases agree with TRBD2. CDR3 nucleotides: TGTGCCAGTAGTATATTACTAGCGGAACTGTACAATGAGCAGTTCTTC. This codes for CASSILLAELYNEQFF.